In its sample, the clone carrying this T cell receptor beta chain was seen many times. These data belong to a study of beta chain features in type 1 diabetes. Expressed TCRB transcripts got sequenced, as all isolated RNA was reverse transcribed. Method: immunoSEQ multiplex PCR; TCRdb's copy keeps in-frame clones and lacks some. The repertoire includes about 290,000 clones, approximately 8% of them detected once, and more than 1% sits in the top ten. The CDR3 is 15 amino acids. Germline V gives CDR1 SGHTA, CDR2 FQGNSA. Germline trimming cut 5 bases from V and 1 base from J; bases unmatched to any gene: 7.

The TCR was taken from a woman aged 18-29 years in good health. The J gene is TRBJ2-7, the V gene TRBV7-2, with TRBD1 identical over 8 bases. Specimen: central memory CD4+ T cells from blood. CDR3 region: CASSLQQGVSYEQYV. The DNA for the CDR3 is TGTGCCAGCAGCCTCCAACAGGGGGTTTCCTACGAGCAGTACGTC.